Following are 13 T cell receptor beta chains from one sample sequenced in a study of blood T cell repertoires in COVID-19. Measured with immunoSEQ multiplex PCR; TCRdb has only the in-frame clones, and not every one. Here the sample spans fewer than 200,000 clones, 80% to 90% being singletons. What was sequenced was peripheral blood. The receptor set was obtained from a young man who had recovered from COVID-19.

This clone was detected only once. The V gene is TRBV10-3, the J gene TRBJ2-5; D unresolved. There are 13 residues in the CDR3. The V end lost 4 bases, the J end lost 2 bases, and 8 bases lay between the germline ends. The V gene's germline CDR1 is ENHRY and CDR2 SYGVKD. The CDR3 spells CAISGGTQETQYF. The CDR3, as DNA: TGTGCCATCAGTGGCGGCACACAAGAGACCCAGTACTTC.

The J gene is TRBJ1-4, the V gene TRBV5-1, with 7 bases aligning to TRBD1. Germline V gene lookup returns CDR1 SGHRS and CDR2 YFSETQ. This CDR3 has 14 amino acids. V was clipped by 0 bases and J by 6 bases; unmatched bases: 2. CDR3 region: CASSLEGTDEKLFF. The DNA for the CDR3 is TGCGCCAGCAGCTTGGAGGGGACAGATGAAAAACTGTTTTTT. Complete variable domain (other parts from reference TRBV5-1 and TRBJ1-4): KAGVTQTPRYLIKTRGQQVTLSCSPISGHRSVSWYQQTPGQGLQFLFEYFSETQRNKGNFPGRFSGRQFSNSRSEMNVSTLELGDSALYLCASSLEGTDEKLFFGSGTQLSVL.

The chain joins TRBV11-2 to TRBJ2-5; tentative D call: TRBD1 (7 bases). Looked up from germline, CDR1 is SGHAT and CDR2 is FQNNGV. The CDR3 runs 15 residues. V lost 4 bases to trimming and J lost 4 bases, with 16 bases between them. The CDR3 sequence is CASSYQGGGAETQYF. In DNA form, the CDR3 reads TGTGCCAGCAGCTATCAGGGGGGAGGAGCAGAGACCCAGTACTTC.

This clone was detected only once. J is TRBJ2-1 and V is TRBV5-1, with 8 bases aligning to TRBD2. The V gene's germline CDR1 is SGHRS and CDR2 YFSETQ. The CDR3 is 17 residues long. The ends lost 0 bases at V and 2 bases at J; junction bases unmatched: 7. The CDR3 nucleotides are TGCGCCAGCAGCTTGGCAACTAGCGGTAATGCCTACAATGAGCAGTTCTTC. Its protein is CASSLATSGNAYNEQFF.

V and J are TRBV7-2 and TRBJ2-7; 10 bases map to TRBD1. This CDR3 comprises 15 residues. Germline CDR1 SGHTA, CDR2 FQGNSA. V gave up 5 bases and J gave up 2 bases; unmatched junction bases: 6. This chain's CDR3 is CASSLRGQGAYEQYF. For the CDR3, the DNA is TGTGCCAGCAGCCTTAGAGGACAGGGGGCCTACGAGCAGTACTTC.

The CDR3 loop is CASSLLAGASTDTQYF. Here the CDR3 DNA reads TGCGCCAGCAGCTTACTAGCGGGGGCTAGCACAGATACGCAGTATTTT. The V gene is TRBV5-1, the J gene TRBJ2-3, with 11 bases aligning to TRBD2. With 2 bases clipped from V and 0 bases from J, the junction kept 2 bases outside the gene matches. The CDR3 runs 16 residues. CDR1 SGHRS and CDR2 YFSETQ come from the germline V gene.

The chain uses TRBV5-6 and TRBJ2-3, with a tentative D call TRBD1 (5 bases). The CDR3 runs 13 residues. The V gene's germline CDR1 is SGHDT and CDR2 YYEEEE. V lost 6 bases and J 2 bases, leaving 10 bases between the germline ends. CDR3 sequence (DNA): TGTGCCAGCACCCAGACAGACACAGATACGCAGTATTTT. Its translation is CASTQTDTDTQYF.

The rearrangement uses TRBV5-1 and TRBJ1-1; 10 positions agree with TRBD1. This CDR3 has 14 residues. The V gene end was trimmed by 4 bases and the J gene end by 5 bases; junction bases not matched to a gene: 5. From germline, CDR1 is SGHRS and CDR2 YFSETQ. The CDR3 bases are TGCGCCAGCAGCAAAGGACAGGGGGGAACTGAAGCTTTCTTT. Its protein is CASSKGQGGTEAFF. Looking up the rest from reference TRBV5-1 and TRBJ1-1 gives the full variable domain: KAGVTQTPRYLIKTRGQQVTLSCSPISGHRSVSWYQQTPGQGLQFLFEYFSETQRNKGNFPGRFSGRQFSNSRSEMNVSTLELGDSALYLCASSKGQGGTEAFFGQGTRLTVV.

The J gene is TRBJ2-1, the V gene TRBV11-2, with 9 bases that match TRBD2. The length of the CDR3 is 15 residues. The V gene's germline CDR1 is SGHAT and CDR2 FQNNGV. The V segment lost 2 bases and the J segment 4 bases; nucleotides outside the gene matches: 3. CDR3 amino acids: CASSLSGGLYNEQFF. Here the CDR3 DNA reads TGTGCCAGCAGCTTAAGCGGGGGGCTTTACAATGAGCAGTTCTTC.

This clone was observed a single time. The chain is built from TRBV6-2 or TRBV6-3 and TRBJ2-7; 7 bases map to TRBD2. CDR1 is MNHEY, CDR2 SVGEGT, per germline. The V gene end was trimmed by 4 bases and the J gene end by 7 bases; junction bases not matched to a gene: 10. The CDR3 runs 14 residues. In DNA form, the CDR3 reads TGTGCCAGCAGTTCCGGGCGGGGAGGGCAAGAGCAGTACTTC. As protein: CASSSGRGGQEQYF.

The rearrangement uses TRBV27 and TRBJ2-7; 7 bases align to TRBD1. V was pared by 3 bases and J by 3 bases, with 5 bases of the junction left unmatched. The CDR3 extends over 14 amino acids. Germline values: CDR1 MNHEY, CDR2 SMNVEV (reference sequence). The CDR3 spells CASSFDRVRYEQYF. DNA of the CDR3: TGTGCCAGCAGTTTCGACAGGGTTCGCTACGAGCAGTACTTC.

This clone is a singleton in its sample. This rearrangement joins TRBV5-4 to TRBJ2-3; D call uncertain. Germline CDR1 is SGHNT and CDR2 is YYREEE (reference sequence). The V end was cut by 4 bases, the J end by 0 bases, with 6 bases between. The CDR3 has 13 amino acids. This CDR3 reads CASSPTSTDTQYF. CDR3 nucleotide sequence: TGTGCCAGCAGCCCCACTAGCACAGATACGCAGTATTTT.

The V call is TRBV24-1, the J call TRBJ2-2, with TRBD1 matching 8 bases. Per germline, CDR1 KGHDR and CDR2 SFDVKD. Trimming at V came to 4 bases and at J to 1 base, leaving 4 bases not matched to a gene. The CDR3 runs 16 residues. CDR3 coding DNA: TGTGCCACCAGTGACGCTGGACAGGGGAACACCGGGGAGCTGTTTTTT. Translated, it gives CATSDAGQGNTGELFF.